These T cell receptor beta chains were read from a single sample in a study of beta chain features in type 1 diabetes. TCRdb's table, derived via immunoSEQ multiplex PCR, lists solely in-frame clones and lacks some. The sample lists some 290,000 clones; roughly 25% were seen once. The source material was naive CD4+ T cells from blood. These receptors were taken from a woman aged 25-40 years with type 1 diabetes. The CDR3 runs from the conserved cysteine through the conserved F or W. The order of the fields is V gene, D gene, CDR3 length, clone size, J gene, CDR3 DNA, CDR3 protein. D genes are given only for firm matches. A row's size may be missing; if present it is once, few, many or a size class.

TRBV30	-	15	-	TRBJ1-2	TGTGCCTGGAGTGTACTAAAAGGGGATGGCTATGGCTACACCTTC	CAWSVLKGDGYGYTF
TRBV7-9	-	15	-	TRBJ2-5	TGTGCCAGCAGCTTGGGGCGGATTCTACAAGAGACCCAGTACTTC	CASSLGRILQETQYF
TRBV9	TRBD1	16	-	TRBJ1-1	TGTGCCAGCAGCCCCCAGGGTGGACAGGTGAACACTGAAGCTTTCTTT	CASSPQGGQVNTEAFF
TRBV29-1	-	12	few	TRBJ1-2	TGCAGCGTTGAACAAGGAGAATATGGCTACACCTTC	CSVEQGEYGYTF
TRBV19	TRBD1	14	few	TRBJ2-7	TGTGCCAGTAGTATTGCCAGGGGGCCGTACGAGCAGTACTTC	CASSIARGPYEQYF
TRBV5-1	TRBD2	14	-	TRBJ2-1	TGCGCCAGCAGCTCGGCGGGAGAGGGTAATGAGCAGTTCTTC	CASSSAGEGNEQFF
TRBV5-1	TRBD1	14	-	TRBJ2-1	TGCGCCAGCAGCCGACAGGGGTTTAACAATGAGCAGTTCTTC	CASSRQGFNNEQFF
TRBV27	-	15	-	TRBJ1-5	TGTGCCAGCAGAAGCGTGGTTGTGGGCAATCAGCCCCAGCATTTT	CASRSVVVGNQPQHF
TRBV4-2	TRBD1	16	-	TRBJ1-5	TGTGCCAGCAGCCAAGATCTCGAGGGGGCTCATCAGCCCCAGCATTTT	CASSQDLEGAHQPQHF
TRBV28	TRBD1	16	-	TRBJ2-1	TGTGCCAGCGGGATTCCGGGACAGGGGACCTACAATGAGCAGTTCTTC	CASGIPGQGTYNEQFF
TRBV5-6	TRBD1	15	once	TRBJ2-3	TGTGCCAGCAGCTTCCATGACAGGGCGGCTGATACGCAGTATTTT	CASSFHDRAADTQYF
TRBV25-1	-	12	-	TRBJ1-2	TGTGCCAGCAGGATCCTGGCCTATGGCTACACCTTC	CASRILAYGYTF
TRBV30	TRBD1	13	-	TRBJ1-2	TGTGCCTGGAGTGGGGACAGAAGCTATGGCTACACCTTC	CAWSGDRSYGYTF
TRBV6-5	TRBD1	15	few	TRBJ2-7	TGTGCCAGCAGTCCCCGAGTGGACAGGCCTTACGAGCAGTACTTC	CASSPRVDRPYEQYF
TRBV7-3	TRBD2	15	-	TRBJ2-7	TGTGCCAGCAGCTTAAGCGGACTAGCGGGAGACGAGCAGTACTTC	CASSLSGLAGDEQYF
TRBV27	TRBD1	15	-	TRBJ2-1	TGTGCCAGCAGTCCCGGACAGGGGGCGCATGGTGAGCAGTTCTTC	CASSPGQGAHGEQFF
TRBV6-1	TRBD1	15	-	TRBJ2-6	TGTGCCAGCAGTCACCAGGGGGCTGGGGCCAACGTCCTGACTTTC	CASSHQGAGANVLTF
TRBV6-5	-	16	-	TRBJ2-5	TGTGCCAGCAGTTACTCCTCCAGGGGAGTAGGAGAGACCCAGTACTTC	CASSYSSRGVGETQYF
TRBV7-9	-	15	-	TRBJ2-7	TGTGCCAGCAGCTTAGTTACAGGGATTTCCTACGAGCAGTACTTC	CASSLVTGISYEQYF
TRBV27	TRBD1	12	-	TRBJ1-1	TGTGCCAGCAGTTCGACAGGGGGCGAAGCTTTCTTT	CASSSTGGEAFF
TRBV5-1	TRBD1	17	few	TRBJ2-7	TGCGCCAGCAAGGGGGGCCCGACAGGGGCCCTCTCCTACGAGCAGTACTTC	CASKGGPTGALSYEQYF
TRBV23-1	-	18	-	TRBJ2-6	TGCGCCAGCTTTCGTTCAGCTTTGATACAGTCTGGGGCCAACGTCCTGACTTTC	CASFRSALIQSGANVLTF
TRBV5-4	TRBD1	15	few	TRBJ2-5	TGTGCCAGCAGCTTGGGGGACAGGATGGGAGAGACCCAGTACTTC	CASSLGDRMGETQYF
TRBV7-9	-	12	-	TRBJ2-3	TGTGCCAGCAGCCTCCGAGAAGATACGCAGTATTTT	CASSLREDTQYF
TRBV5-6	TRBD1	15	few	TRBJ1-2	TGTGCCAGCAGCTTGGGCCGACAGGGCTTGTTTGGCTACACCTTC	CASSLGRQGLFGYTF
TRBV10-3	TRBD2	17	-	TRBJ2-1	TGTGCCATCAGGCCGACTAGCGGGAGCCTCACGGGTAATGAGCAGTTCTTC	CAIRPTSGSLTGNEQFF
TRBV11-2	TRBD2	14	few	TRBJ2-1	TGTGCCAGCAGCTTGGCTAGCGGGAACAATGAGCAGTTCTTC	CASSLASGNNEQFF
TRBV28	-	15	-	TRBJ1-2	TGTGCCAGCGGTAAATTCAAACTGGGCAACTATGGCTACACCTTC	CASGKFKLGNYGYTF
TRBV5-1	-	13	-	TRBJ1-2	TGCGCCAGCAGCTTCCAGGTTAACTATGGCTACACCTTC	CASSFQVNYGYTF
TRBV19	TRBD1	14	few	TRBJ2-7	TGTGCCAGTATCTTTGGGACAGCCCCCTACGAGCAGTACTTC	CASIFGTAPYEQYF
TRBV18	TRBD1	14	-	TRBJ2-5	TGTGCCAGCTCACCACCTCCAGGGGGAGAGACCCAGTACTTC	CASSPPPGGETQYF
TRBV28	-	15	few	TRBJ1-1	TGTGCCAGCAGTTTATCACAGGGTCTCGTCACTGAAGCTTTCTTT	CASSLSQGLVTEAFF
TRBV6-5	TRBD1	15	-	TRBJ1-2	TGTGCCAGCAGTTACTACAGGGGGCAAAACTATGGCTACACCTTC	CASSYYRGQNYGYTF
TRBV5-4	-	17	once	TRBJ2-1	TGTGCCAGCAGCTTTGGTATGACTTTCAAAAGGGGCAATGAGCAGTTCTTC	CASSFGMTFKRGNEQFF
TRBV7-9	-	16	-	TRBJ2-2	TGTGCCAGCAGGGTTCTGGGGCAGACGTACACCGGGGAGCTGTTTTTT	CASRVLGQTYTGELFF
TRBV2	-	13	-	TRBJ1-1	TGTGCCAGCAGCTTGGACAGGAACACTGAAGCTTTCTTT	CASSLDRNTEAFF
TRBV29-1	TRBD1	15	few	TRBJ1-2	TGCAGCGTCGCCCATAGACAGGGCGGTAACTATGGCTACACCTTC	CSVAHRQGGNYGYTF
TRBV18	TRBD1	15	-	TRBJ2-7	TGTGCCAGCTCAGTGCTAGGGACAGGGACCCACGAGCAGTACTTC	CASSVLGTGTHEQYF
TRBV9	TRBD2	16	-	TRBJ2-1	TGTGCCAGCAGCGTAGGCGGAGCGGGAGGCTACAATGAGCAGTTCTTC	CASSVGGAGGYNEQFF
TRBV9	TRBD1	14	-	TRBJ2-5	TGTGCCAGCAGCCCAGGGACAGGCTCCGAGACCCAGTACTTC	CASSPGTGSETQYF
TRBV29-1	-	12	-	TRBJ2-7	TGCAGCGTCGCATCAACTAGTTACGAGCAGTACTTC	CSVASTSYEQYF